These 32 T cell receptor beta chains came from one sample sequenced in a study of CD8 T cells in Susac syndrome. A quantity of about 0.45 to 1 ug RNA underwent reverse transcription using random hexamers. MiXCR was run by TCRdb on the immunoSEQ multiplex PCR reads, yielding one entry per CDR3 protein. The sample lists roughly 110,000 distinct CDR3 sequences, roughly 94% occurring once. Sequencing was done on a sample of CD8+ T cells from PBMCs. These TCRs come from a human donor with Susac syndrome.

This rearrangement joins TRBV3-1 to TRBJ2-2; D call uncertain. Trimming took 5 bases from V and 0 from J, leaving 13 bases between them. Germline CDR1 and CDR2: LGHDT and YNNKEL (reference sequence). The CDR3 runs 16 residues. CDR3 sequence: CASSEGMNPNTGELFF. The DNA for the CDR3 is TGTGCCAGCAGCGAAGGGATGAACCCGAACACCGGGGAGCTGTTTTTT.

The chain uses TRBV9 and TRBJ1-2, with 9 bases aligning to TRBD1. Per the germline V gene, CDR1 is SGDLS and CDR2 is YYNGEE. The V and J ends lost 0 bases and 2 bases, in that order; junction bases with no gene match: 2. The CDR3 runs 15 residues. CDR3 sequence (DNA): TGTGCCAGCAGCGTAGAAGGGACAGGGAACTATGGCTACACCTTC. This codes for CASSVEGTGNYGYTF.

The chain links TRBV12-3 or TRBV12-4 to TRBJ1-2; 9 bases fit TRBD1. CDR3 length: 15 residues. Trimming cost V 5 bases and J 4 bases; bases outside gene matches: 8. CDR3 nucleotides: TGTGCCAGCAGTCCCCGGGACAGGGAGGTCTATGGCTACACCTTC. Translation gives CASSPRDREVYGYTF.

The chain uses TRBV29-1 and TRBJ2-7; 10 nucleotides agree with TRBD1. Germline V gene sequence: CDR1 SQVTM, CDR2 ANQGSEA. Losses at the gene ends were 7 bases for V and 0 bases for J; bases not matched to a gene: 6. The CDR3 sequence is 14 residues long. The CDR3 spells CSASRTGGSYEQYF. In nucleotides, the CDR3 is TGCAGCGCTAGCCGGACAGGGGGCTCCTACGAGCAGTACTTC.

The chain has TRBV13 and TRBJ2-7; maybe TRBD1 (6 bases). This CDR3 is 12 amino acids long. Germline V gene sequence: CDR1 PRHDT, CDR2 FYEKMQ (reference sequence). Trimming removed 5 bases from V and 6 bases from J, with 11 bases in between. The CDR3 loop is CASSPQGSEQYF. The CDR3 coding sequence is TGTGCCAGCAGCCCACAGGGTTCCGAGCAGTACTTC.

CDR3 in DNA: TGCGCCAGCAGCCCAACACAGGGCAACCCCTACGAGCAGTACTTC. Amino acids: CASSPTQGNPYEQYF. The genes are TRBV4-3 and TRBJ2-7; D perhaps matches TRBD1 (6 bases). The CDR3 contains 15 residues. The germline V gene encodes CDR1 LGHNA and CDR2 YSLEER. V was cut by 4 bases and J by 2 bases, with 15 bases left in between.

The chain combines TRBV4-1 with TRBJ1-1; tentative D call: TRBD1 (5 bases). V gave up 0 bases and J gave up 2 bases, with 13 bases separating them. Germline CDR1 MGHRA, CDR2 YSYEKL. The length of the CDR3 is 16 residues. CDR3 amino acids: CASSQEPGTVNTEAFF. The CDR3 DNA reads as TGCGCCAGCAGCCAAGAACCCGGGACGGTAAACACTGAAGCTTTCTTT.

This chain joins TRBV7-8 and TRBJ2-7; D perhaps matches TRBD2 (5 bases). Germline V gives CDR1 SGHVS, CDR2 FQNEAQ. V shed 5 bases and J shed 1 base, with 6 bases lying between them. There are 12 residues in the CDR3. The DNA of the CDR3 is TGTGCCAGCAGCCGGGGTTCCTACGAGCAGTACTTC. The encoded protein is CASSRGSYEQYF.

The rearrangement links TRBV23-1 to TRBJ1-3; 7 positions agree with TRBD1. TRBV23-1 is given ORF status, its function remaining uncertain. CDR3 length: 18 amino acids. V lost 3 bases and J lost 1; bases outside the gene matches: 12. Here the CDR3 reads CASSHGTATFNSGNTIYF. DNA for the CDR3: TGCGCCAGCAGTCACGGGACAGCTACCTTCAATTCTGGAAACACCATATATTTT.

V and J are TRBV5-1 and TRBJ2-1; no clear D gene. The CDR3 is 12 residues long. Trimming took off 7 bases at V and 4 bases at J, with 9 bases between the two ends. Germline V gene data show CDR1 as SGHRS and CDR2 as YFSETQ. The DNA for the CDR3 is TGCGCCAGCCACTCGGATTACAATGAGCAGTTCTTC. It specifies CASHSDYNEQFF.

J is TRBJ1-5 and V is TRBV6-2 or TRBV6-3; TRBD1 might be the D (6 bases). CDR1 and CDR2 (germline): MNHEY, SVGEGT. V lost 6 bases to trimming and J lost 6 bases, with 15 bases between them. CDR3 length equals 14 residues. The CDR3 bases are TGTGCCAGCAGCACGGGACCCAGGGGTCAGCCCCAGCATTTT. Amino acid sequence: CASSTGPRGQPQHF.

The chain's CDR3 is CASGQGRRTGELFF. CDR3 sequence (DNA): TGTGCCAGCGGACAGGGTCGTAGGACCGGGGAGCTGTTTTTT. The rearrangement uses TRBV13 and TRBJ2-2, with TRBD1 matching 8 bases. The CDR3 is 14 residues long. Germline CDR1 reads PRHDT; CDR2 reads FYEKMQ (reference sequence). V gave up 8 bases and J gave up 5 bases; unmatched junction bases: 7.

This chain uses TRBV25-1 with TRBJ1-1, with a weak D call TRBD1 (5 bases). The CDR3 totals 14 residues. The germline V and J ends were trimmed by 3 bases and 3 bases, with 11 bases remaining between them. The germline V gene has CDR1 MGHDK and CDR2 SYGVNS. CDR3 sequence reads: CASSDWGKDTEAFF. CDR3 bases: TGTGCCAGCAGTGATTGGGGGAAGGACACTGAAGCTTTCTTT. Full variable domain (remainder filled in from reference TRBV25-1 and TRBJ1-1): EADIYQTPRYLVIGTGKKITLECSQTMGHDKMYWYQQDPGMELHLIHYSYGVNSTEKGDLSSESTVSRIRTEHFPLTLESARPSHTSQYLCASSDWGKDTEAFFGQGTRLTVV.

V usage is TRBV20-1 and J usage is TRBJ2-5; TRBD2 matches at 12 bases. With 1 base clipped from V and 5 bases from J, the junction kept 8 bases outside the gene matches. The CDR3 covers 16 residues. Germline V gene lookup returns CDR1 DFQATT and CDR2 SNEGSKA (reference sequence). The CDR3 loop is CSARALLAGGGETQYF. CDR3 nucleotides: TGCAGTGCTAGAGCCTTACTAGCGGGGGGAGGTGAGACCCAGTACTTC.

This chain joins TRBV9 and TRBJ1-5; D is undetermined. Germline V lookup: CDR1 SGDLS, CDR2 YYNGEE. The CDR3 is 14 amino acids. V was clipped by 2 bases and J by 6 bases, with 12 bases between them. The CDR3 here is CASSVGSSGQPQHF. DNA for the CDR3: TGTGCCAGCAGCGTCGGTTCAAGCGGTCAGCCCCAGCATTTT.

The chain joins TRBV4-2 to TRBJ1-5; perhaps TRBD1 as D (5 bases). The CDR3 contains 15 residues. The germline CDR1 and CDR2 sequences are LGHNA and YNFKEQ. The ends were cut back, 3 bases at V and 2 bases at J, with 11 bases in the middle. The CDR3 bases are TGTGCCAGCAGCCAGGGGGTAGCGGGCAATCAGCCCCAGCATTTT. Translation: CASSQGVAGNQPQHF.

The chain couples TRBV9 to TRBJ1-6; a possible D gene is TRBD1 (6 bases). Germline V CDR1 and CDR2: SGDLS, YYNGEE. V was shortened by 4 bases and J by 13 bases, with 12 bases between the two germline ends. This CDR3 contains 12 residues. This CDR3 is CASSSTGRPLHF. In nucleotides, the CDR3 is TGTGCCAGCAGCAGTACAGGGAGGCCCCTCCACTTT.

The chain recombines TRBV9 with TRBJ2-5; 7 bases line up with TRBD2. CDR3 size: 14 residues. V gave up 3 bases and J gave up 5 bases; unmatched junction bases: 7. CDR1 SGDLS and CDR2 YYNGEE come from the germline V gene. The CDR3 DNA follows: TGTGCCAGCAGCGAGCAGCGGGGTTGGGAGACCCAGTACTTC. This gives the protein CASSEQRGWETQYF.

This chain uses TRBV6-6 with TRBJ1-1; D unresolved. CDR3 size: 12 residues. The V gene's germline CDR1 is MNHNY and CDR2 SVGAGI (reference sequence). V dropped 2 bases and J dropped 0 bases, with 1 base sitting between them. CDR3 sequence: CASSYMNTEAFF. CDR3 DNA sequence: TGTGCCAGCAGTTACATGAACACTGAAGCTTTCTTT.

The CDR3 DNA is TGCAGTGCTCCCGGGACTAGCTTCCACGAGCAGTACTTC. Translation: CSAPGTSFHEQYF. The chain has TRBV20-1 and TRBJ2-7, with 9 bases lining up with TRBD2. Germline values: CDR1 DFQATT, CDR2 SNEGSKA (reference sequence). The V gene end was trimmed by 5 bases and the J gene end by 5 bases; junction bases not matched to a gene: 7. The CDR3 extends over 13 amino acids.

DNA of the CDR3: TGTGCCAGCTCACCATATTGGACCGCGAACACCGGGGAGCTGTTTTTT. Protein product: CASSPYWTANTGELFF. The rearrangement links TRBV18 to TRBJ2-2; no reliable D call. Germline CDR1 KGHSH, CDR2 LQKENI. Deletions cut 2 bases from V and 0 bases from J, with 10 bases between. The CDR3 length is 16 residues. The full variable domain, in which reference TRBV18 and TRBJ2-2 provide the parts outside the CDR3, is NAGVMQNPRHLVRRRGQEARLRCSPMKGHSHVYWYRQLPEEGLKFMVYLQKENIIDESGMPKERFSAEFPKEGPSILRIQQVVRGDSAAYFCASSPYWTANTGELFFGEGSRLTVL.

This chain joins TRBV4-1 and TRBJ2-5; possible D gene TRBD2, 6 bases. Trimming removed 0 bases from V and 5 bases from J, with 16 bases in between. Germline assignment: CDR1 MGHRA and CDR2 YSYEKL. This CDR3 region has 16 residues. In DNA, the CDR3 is TGCGCCAGCAGCCAAGACCCTCCGGGGGATAGGGAGACCCAGTACTTC. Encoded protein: CASSQDPPGDRETQYF.

The CDR3 DNA sequence: TGCGCCAGCAGCCTCAGACAGGATAAAACTGAAGCTTTCTTT. Translated: CASSLRQDKTEAFF. The chain joins TRBV5-1 to TRBJ1-1; a weak D match, TRBD1 (6 bases). This CDR3 region has 14 residues. Trimming shortened V by 4 bases and J by 5 bases, and 15 bases separated the two germline ends. The germline V gene has CDR1 SGHRS and CDR2 YFSETQ.

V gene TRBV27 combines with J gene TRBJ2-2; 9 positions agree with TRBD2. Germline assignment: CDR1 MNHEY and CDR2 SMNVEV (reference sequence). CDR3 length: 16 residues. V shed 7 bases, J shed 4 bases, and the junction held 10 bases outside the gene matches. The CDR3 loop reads CASTVLAGLSTGELFF. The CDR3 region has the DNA TGTGCCAGCACAGTTCTAGCGGGGCTGAGCACCGGGGAGCTGTTTTTT.

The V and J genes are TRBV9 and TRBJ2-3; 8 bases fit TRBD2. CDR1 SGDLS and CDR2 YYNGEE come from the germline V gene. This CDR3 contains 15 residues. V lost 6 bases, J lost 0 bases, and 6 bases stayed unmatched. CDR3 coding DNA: TGTGCCAGCACCTTTAGCGGGACCAGCACAGATACGCAGTATTTT. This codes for CASTFSGTSTDTQYF.

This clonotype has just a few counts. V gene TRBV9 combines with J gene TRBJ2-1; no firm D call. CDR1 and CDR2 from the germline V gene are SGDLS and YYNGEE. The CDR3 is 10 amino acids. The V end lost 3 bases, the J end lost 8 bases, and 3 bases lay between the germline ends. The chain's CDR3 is CASSGDEQFF. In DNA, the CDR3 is TGTGCCAGCAGCGGGGATGAGCAGTTCTTC.

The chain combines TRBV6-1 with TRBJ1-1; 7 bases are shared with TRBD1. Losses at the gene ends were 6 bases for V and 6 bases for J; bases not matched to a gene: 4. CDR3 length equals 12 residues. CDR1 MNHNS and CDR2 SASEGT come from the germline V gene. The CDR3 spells CASSQTGAEAFF. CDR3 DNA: TGTGCCAGCAGCCAAACAGGGGCTGAAGCTTTCTTT.

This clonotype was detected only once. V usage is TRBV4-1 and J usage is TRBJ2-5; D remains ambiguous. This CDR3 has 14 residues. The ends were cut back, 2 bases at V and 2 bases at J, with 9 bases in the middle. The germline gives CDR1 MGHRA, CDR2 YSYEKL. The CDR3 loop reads CASSQKRLQETQYF. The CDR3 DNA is TGCGCCAGCAGCCAAAAGCGTTTGCAAGAGACCCAGTACTTC.

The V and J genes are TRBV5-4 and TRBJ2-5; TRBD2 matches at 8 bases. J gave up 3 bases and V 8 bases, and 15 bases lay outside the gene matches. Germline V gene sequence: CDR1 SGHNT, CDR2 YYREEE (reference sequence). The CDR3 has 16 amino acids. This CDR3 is CASYRVVGGVEETQYF. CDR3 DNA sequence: TGTGCCAGTTACCGAGTGGTCGGGGGGGTTGAAGAGACCCAGTACTTC. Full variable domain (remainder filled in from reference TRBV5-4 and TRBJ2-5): ETGVTQSPTHLIKTRGQQVTLRCSSQSGHNTVSWYQQALGQGPQFIFQYYREEENGRGNFPPRFSGLQFPNYSSELNVNALELDDSALYLCASYRVVGGVEETQYFGPGTRLLVL.

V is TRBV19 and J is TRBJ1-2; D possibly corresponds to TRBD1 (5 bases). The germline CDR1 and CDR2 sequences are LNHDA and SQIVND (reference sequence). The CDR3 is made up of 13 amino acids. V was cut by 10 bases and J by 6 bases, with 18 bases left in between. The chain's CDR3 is CATSGPLMDGYTF. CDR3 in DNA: TGTGCCACCTCGGGACCGCTAATGGATGGCTACACCTTC.

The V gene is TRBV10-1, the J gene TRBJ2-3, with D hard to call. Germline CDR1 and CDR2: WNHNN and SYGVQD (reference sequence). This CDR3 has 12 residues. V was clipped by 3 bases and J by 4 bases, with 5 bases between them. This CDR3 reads CASSDPADTQYF. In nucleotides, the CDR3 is TGCGCCAGCAGTGACCCCGCAGATACGCAGTATTTT.

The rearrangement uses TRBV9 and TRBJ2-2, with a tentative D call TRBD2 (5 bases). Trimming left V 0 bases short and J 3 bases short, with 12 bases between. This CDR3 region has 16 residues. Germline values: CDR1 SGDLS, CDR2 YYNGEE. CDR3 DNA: TGTGCCAGCAGCGTAGAACAGCGGAGTTACACCGGGGAGCTGTTTTTT. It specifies CASSVEQRSYTGELFF. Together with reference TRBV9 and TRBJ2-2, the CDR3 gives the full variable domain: DSGVTQTPKHLITATGQRVTLRCSPRSGDLSVYWYQQSLDQGLQFLIQYYNGEERAKGNILERFSAQQFPDLHSELNLSSLELGDSALYFCASSVEQRSYTGELFFGEGSRLTVL.